The present T cell receptor beta chain was sequenced within a study of shared clonotypes between healthy human individuals (dated by TCRdb to the early 2020s). About the study as a whole: The cohort comprised a couple of women and a few men aged 18 to 49 years. To increase sequencing depth and limit assay-specific biases, TCR repertoire library preparation and sequencing were carried out by different laboratories using diverse techniques. For each donor, CD4 naive and CD4 memory were each run on three plates, CD8 naive on two plates, and CD8 memory on one plate. Each donor's leukapheresis produced roughly between roughly 0.85 and 9.5 billion PBMCs. To estimate repertoire size and how much clonotypes are shared between individuals, the study performed deep sequencing of blood TCR repertoires from a few healthy adults.

Using the deep immunoSEQ assay, TCR CDR3 regions were amplified from genomic DNA by multiplex PCR. For each cell subset, the extracted genomic DNA was distributed evenly across all wells of several immunoSEQ 96-well plates, and each plate served as one replicate. For sorted subsets, 150 to 250 ng genomic DNA, equal to about 30,000 T cell genomes, was loaded into each replicate PCR. Purified libraries were quantified with a Qubit 3.0 fluorometer, sized on a Bioanalyzer 2100, and re-quantified with the KAPA Library Quantification kit. Every immunoSEQ 96-well plate was sequenced on a dedicated single-read 150-cycle Illumina NextSeq 550 flow cell. The published analysis was carried out like this. Because the immunoSEQ output included only junctional sequences and no quality scores, the filtering could not be the same as the filtering used for full-length reads. To assign V/J genes and CDR3, sequences were annotated using PyIR, a Python wrapper for IgBLAST v1.9, with IMGT germline references. Reads with weak V/J assignments (E-value above 1e-6), missing CDR3, stop codons, out-of-frame junctions, or ambiguous translated residues were removed. V3J clonotypes were defined as sequences sharing the same inferred V gene, J gene, and CDR3 amino acid sequence. Percentage overlap between repertoires was computed as shared unique clonotypes divided by the size of the smaller repertoire. Three approaches were used to assess repertoire richness: RTK rarefaction, the Chao1 estimator, and Recon v2.1 estimates of unobserved clonotypes. Generation probabilities were computed with OLGA for all TCRbeta clonotypes obtained by the gDNA method from several donors. Here the immuneACCESS table is served through TCRdb, limited to in-frame sequences with V and J called. Missing clones are a known gap in these copies; in checked studies unresolved V genes cover under half, and the rest lacks a known reason. Clonal size and the V and J genes are those of that table, whereas D and trimming came from the DNA. Across this sample there are about 610,000 clones, with approximately 96% seen only once. Of the sample, approximately 0.12% is held by the ten largest clones.

CD8 naive samples consisted of CD45RO-negative cells that were positively selected for CCR7, yielding a CD45RA+CCR7+ population without TemRA cells. The donors were healthy, HIV-negative adults with no recently reported acute infections or vaccinations. Every donor was a Caucasian adult residing in Nashville, Tennessee, USA. After blood collection by leukapheresis, PBMCs were isolated using Ficoll-Histopaque density gradient centrifugation and then cryopreserved in the vapor phase of liquid nitrogen. Analytical flow cytometry was used to check the purity and quantity of every magnetically sorted T cell population. Each sorted fraction had its genomic DNA isolated and then quantified by UV absorbance on a Nanodrop 2000c. From cysteine to phenylalanine, the CDR3 is 14 amino acids long. Only the CDR3 DNA is retained, 42 bases long and in frame from the first base. V is reduced by 6 bases and J by 4 bases, leaving a spacing of 12 bases between them. CDR1 WSHSY and CDR2 SAAADI were looked up in the germline V gene.

General findings and caveats noted by the study authors: When a handful of donors were compared, the shared fraction of clonotypes was about 5.5% for naive CD4, about 4% for naive CD8, more than 2% for memory CD4, and 0.35% to 0.5% for memory CD8. Larger estimated clonotype richness was generally found for naive subsets than for memory subsets. Pairwise subsampling indicated that sequencing depth was expected to affect the degree of clonotype sharing among donors. Higher generation probabilities were observed for clonotypes shared by all four sorted-subset donors than for non-shared clonotypes. Because the study included only a small number of donors, the genetic and exposure-history diversity represented was limited. Rarefaction of sorted-subset datasets indicated incomplete sequencing despite the large sequencing depth. Only blood was sampled, and tissue TCR repertoires likely differ from those in blood.

Note on this clone: No antigen is known for it. Base qualities are not recorded, but no much larger clone differs from it by a single base.

Recombination linked TRBV10-2 to TRBJ1-4; the D gene identity is not certain. This clonotype originated in a woman aged 25 to 39 in good health. Source material: naive CD8+ T cells sorted from blood. The cell subset or site label, read with the paper, signifies: CD45RA+CCR7+. Read as DNA, the sequence is TGCGCCAGCAGCAGGCGGCTCTTTAATGAAAAACTGTTTTTT. Translated, this is CASSRRLFNEKLFF.